This entry lists 32 T cell receptor beta chains sequenced from one sample in a study of blood T cell repertoires in COVID-19. The protocol was immunoSEQ multiplex PCR, while the TCRdb copy is restricted to in-frame clones and leaves out a portion. In the table there are some 200,000 clones, nearly 90% of which are singletons. Sequencing used peripheral blood. These receptors were taken from a young woman who had recovered from COVID-19.

The CDR3 sequence: CASSLIGLTEAFF. The CDR3 nucleotides read TGTGCCAGCAGTTTAATTGGGCTCACTGAAGCTTTCTTT. V is TRBV11-2 and J is TRBJ1-1; D is unresolved. The CDR3 totals 13 residues. Trimming removed 6 bases from V and 4 bases from J, with 12 bases in between. Germline assignment: CDR1 SGHAT and CDR2 FQNNGV.

The chain recombines TRBV5-4 with TRBJ2-7; 12 nucleotides match TRBD2. V was pared by 3 bases and J by 1 base, with 8 bases of the junction left unmatched. Germline V gene sequence: CDR1 SGHNT, CDR2 YYREEE (reference sequence). The CDR3 runs to 17 residues. The CDR3 sequence is CASSSGPGLAGSYEQYF. CDR3 DNA sequence: TGTGCCAGCAGCTCGGGACCGGGACTAGCGGGTTCCTACGAGCAGTACTTC. Drawing the rest from reference TRBV5-4 and TRBJ2-7, the complete variable domain is ETGVTQSPTHLIKTRGQQVTLRCSSQSGHNTVSWYQQALGQGPQFIFQYYREEENGRGNFPPRFSGLQFPNYSSELNVNALELDDSALYLCASSSGPGLAGSYEQYFGPGTRLTVT.

V gene TRBV7-2 combines with J gene TRBJ1-2; TRBD1 matches 7 bases. The CDR3 is 15 residues long. Unmatched junction bases numbered 6, after V lost 0 bases and J lost 5 bases. Germline assignment: CDR1 SGHTA and CDR2 FQGNSA. CDR3 loop: CASSLAGTAGYGYTF. CDR3 in DNA: TGTGCCAGCAGCTTAGCCGGGACAGCAGGTTATGGCTACACCTTC.

The rearrangement joins TRBV3-1 (or the pseudogene TRBV3-2) to TRBJ2-1; D might be TRBD2 (5 bases). Germline V gives CDR1 LGHDT, CDR2 YNNKEL (reference sequence). V shed 0 bases and J shed 9 bases, with 15 bases lying between them. The length of the CDR3 is 15 residues. The CDR3 bases are TGTGCCAGCAGCCAAGAGAGGAGGCCGGAACGTGAGCAGTTCTTC. Amino acid sequence: CASSQERRPEREQFF.

The V and J genes are TRBV6-5 and TRBJ1-2, with 10 bases fitting TRBD1. The germline V gene has CDR1 MNHEY and CDR2 SVGAGI. The CDR3 consists of 12 residues. V shed 11 bases, J shed 7 bases, and the junction held 7 bases outside the gene matches. The CDR3 here is CAGRQGAAGYTF. CDR3 bases: TGTGCCGGCCGACAGGGGGCGGCTGGCTACACCTTC.

This chain joins TRBV29-1 and TRBJ2-1; 13 bases match TRBD2. Germline V gene data show CDR1 as SQVTM and CDR2 as ANQGSEA. V shed 5 bases and J 15 bases; nucleotides not matched to a gene: 19. This CDR3 spans 16 amino acids. The CDR3 region is CSVSLPGLAGLRSGFF. CDR3 bases: TGCAGCGTTTCCCTACCGGGACTAGCGGGACTACGTAGCGGGTTCTTC.

The chain carries TRBV18 and TRBJ1-1; the match to TRBD1 covers 10 bases. The V gene's germline CDR1 is KGHSH and CDR2 LQKENI. Trimming took 5 bases from V and 0 from J; bases not matched to a gene: 3. This CDR3 has 15 residues. CDR3 DNA: TGTGCCAGCTCAGGACAGGGGGGAATGAACACTGAAGCTTTCTTT. The encoded protein is CASSGQGGMNTEAFF. The full variable domain, rest sourced from reference TRBV18 and TRBJ1-1, is NAGVMQNPRHLVRRRGQEARLRCSPMKGHSHVYWYRQLPEEGLKFMVYLQKENIIDESGMPKERFSAEFPKEGPSILRIQQVVRGDSAAYFCASSGQGGMNTEAFFGQGTRLTVV.

The rearrangement links TRBV4-3 to TRBJ1-4, with D perhaps TRBD1 (5 bases). Germline-derived CDR1 and CDR2 are LGHNA and YSLEER. The V end lost 0 bases, the J end lost 6 bases, and 11 bases lay between the germline ends. The CDR3 consists of 15 residues. This CDR3 is CASSQEPGGDEKLFF. The DNA for the CDR3 is TGCGCCAGCAGCCAAGAGCCCGGGGGGGATGAAAAACTGTTTTTT.

The genes are TRBV24-1 and TRBJ1-5; no definite D call. CDR1 is KGHDR and CDR2 is SFDVKD in the germline V gene. Trimming removed 11 bases from V and 2 bases from J, with 12 bases in between. The CDR3 extends over 13 amino acids. CDR3 loop: CAIGRRGNQPQHF. Written as DNA, the CDR3 is TGTGCCATAGGGAGAAGGGGCAATCAGCCCCAGCATTTT.

This clone has just a few counts. The chain uses TRBV6-2 or TRBV6-3 and TRBJ2-1; 11 nucleotides line up with TRBD2. V trimming: 2 bases; J trimming: 1 base; junction bases outside the gene matches: 7. Germline V gene data show CDR1 as MNHEY and CDR2 as SVGEGT. The CDR3 sequence is 18 residues long. In DNA, the CDR3 is TGTGCCAGCAGTTACCCAACTAGCGGGAGTGCTTCCTACAATGAGCAGTTCTTC. The encoded protein is CASSYPTSGSASYNEQFF.

This clone occurred once. The chain is built from TRBV29-1 and TRBJ2-7; TRBD2 matches 11 bases. J gave up 5 bases and V 1 base, and 7 bases lay outside the gene matches. Germline loops: CDR1 SQVTM, CDR2 ANQGSEA. There are 15 residues in the CDR3. In DNA, the CDR3 is TGCAGCGTTGAAGCGGCGGTAGCGGGAGGGGACGAGCAGTACTTC. It codes for CSVEAAVAGGDEQYF.

The chain links TRBV7-2 to TRBJ1-1; D gene ambiguous. With 2 bases removed from V and 11 bases from J, the gap between germline ends came to 9 bases. Germline V gene sequence: CDR1 SGHTA, CDR2 FQGNSA. CDR3 length equals 11 residues. The CDR3 nucleotides are TGTGCCAGCAGCTTATACGTGAGGGCTTTCTTT. Its translation: CASSLYVRAFF.

This clone was picked up one time. The J gene is TRBJ1-2, the V gene TRBV7-2; D might be TRBD1 (5 bases). In germline, CDR1 is SGHTA, CDR2 FQGNSA. The CDR3 sequence is 15 residues long. V was trimmed by 2 bases and J by 4 bases, leaving 14 bases between them. CDR3 bases: TGTGCCAGCAGCTTAACGCCTGACAGCCCCTATGGCTACACCTTC. Protein product: CASSLTPDSPYGYTF.

The V and J genes are TRBV24-1 and TRBJ2-4; TRBD1 agrees at 8 bases. Germline loops: CDR1 KGHDR, CDR2 SFDVKD. The CDR3 is 15 residues long. V was clipped by 4 bases and J by 6 bases; unmatched bases: 7. The CDR3, as DNA: TGTGCCACCAGTGAGGAGGACAGGGACGGAAACATTCAGTACTTC. Its translation: CATSEEDRDGNIQYF.

The chain carries TRBV5-4 and TRBJ2-7, with TRBD1 matching 8 bases. Germline CDR1 and CDR2: SGHNT and YYREEE (reference sequence). The CDR3 has 15 residues. Losses at the gene ends were 4 bases for V and 2 bases for J; bases not matched to a gene: 8. The DNA for the CDR3 is TGTGCCAGCAGCGAACAACAGGGGGTGGCCTACGAGCAGTACTTC. This gives the protein CASSEQQGVAYEQYF.

In nucleotides, the CDR3 is TGCGCCAGCAGCGTACAGGGTGCTAGCGGGATTAGCGAAGAGCAGTTCTTC. Translated: CASSVQGASGISEEQFF. V and J are TRBV5-1 and TRBJ2-1; 9 bases are a match to TRBD2. The V gene's germline CDR1 is SGHRS and CDR2 YFSETQ. This CDR3 is built from 17 residues. V shed 4 bases, J shed 10 bases, and the junction held 18 bases outside the gene matches.

The rearrangement joins TRBV4-3 to TRBJ2-2; possible D gene TRBD1, 5 bases. V lost 0 bases and J lost 0, with 11 bases in between. The germline gives CDR1 LGHNA, CDR2 YSLEER. The CDR3 runs 17 residues. The CDR3, as DNA: TGCGCCAGCAGCCAAGACAGGGTATTCGCGAACACCGGGGAGCTGTTTTTT. This encodes CASSQDRVFANTGELFF.

This clone appeared a single time. The rearrangement joins TRBV4-3 to TRBJ2-7; possible D gene TRBD2, 7 bases. CDR3 length equals 13 residues. The germline V gene encodes CDR1 LGHNA and CDR2 YSLEER. Trimming cost V 4 bases and J 6 bases, with 13 bases left between them. The CDR3 protein is CASSLQRGGEQYF. As DNA, the CDR3 is TGCGCCAGCAGCCTCCAAAGGGGGGGCGAGCAGTACTTC.

The table lists this clone with a few counts. This chain links TRBV5-6 with TRBJ2-7; D uncertain. CDR1 SGHDT and CDR2 YYEEEE come from the germline V gene. Trimming removed 1 base from V and 2 bases from J, with 10 bases in between. The CDR3 consists of 14 residues. CDR3 DNA sequence: TGTGCCAGCAGCTTGCGTAGTCTCACCTACGAGCAGTACTTC. Its protein product is CASSLRSLTYEQYF.

The CDR3 is CARSLSWDSSTDTQYF. The CDR3 bases are TGTGCCAGAAGCTTGTCCTGGGACTCCAGCACAGATACGCAGTATTTT. The chain employs TRBV5-3 and TRBJ2-3, with a tentative D call TRBD2 (6 bases). TRBV5-3 is an ORF, with its function uncertain. The V gene lost 1 base and the J gene lost 0 bases, with 12 bases spanning the gap. This CDR3 region has 16 residues.

The chain combines TRBV4-3 with TRBJ2-3; no clear D gene. Looked up from germline, CDR1 is LGHNA and CDR2 is YSLEER. V gave up 0 bases and J gave up 1 base, with 11 bases separating them. The CDR3 runs 16 residues. The CDR3 DNA reads TGCGCCAGCAGCCAAGAAGATAAACTCGGCACAGATACGCAGTATTTT. Protein product: CASSQEDKLGTDTQYF.

CDR3 region: CASSLSGANTEAFF. CDR3 bases: TGTGCCAGCAGTCTCAGTGGGGCGAACACTGAAGCTTTCTTT. The chain carries TRBV6-4 and TRBJ1-1, with D maybe TRBD1 (5 bases). The V end was cut by 5 bases, the J end by 1 base, with 11 bases between. Per the germline V gene, CDR1 is MRHNA and CDR2 is SNTAGT. The CDR3 contains 14 residues.

The rearrangement uses TRBV21-1 and TRBJ2-7; the table's TRBD2 call for D was not verified on the DNA. TRBV21-1 is noted as a pseudogene. The CDR3 sequence is 17 residues long. The CDR3 region has the DNA TGTGCCAGCAGCAAGGGGACCCAGGGAGGCGGCTCCTACGAGCAGTACTTC. This translates into CASSKGTQGGGSYEQYF.

This clone appeared a few times. V is TRBV7-2 and J is TRBJ1-6; D might be TRBD1 (5 bases). This CDR3 is built from 16 residues. Trimming took 3 bases from V and 4 from J, leaving 13 bases between them. Per the germline V gene, CDR1 is SGHTA and CDR2 is FQGNSA. This CDR3 is CASSFRQSSYNSPLHF. The CDR3 DNA reads TGTGCCAGCAGCTTCCGACAGAGCTCTTATAATTCACCCCTCCACTTT.

With regard to this clone: Other DNA sequences in this specimen translate into the identical CDR3. The chain recombines TRBV5-5 with TRBJ1-5, with D possibly matching TRBD1 (6 bases). The ends were cut back, 4 bases at V and 6 bases at J, with 11 bases in the middle. Germline V CDR1 and CDR2: SGHKS, YYEKEE (reference sequence). This CDR3 comprises 13 residues. The chain's CDR3 is CASSQEGGQPQHF. The CDR3 coding sequence is TGTGCCAGCAGCCAGGAAGGGGGTCAGCCCCAGCATTTT.

The chain has TRBV5-6 and TRBJ1-1, with D possibly matching TRBD1 (6 bases). This CDR3 has 14 residues. V gave up 1 base and J gave up 0 bases, with 7 bases separating them. Germline CDR1 and CDR2: SGHDT and YYEEEE. In DNA, the CDR3 is TGTGCCAGCAGCTTGTGGGACATGAACACTGAAGCTTTCTTT. This sequence encodes CASSLWDMNTEAFF. The whole variable domain, remainder taken from reference TRBV5-6 and TRBJ1-1, is DAGVTQSPTHLIKTRGQQVTLRCSPKSGHDTVSWYQQALGQGPQFIFQYYEEEERQRGNFPDRFSGHQFPNYSSELNVNALLLGDSALYLCASSLWDMNTEAFFGQGTRLTVV.

The V gene is TRBV18, the J gene TRBJ2-3; no definite D call. The CDR3 covers 12 residues. From germline, CDR1 is KGHSH and CDR2 LQKENI. Trimming stripped 8 bases from V and 1 base from J, with 7 bases between. In DNA form, the CDR3 reads TGTGCCAGCGAGCCGGGCACAGATACGCAGTATTTT. It is translated as CASEPGTDTQYF.

J is TRBJ1-2 and V is TRBV29-1; D call uncertain. This CDR3 comprises 13 residues. V lost 6 bases to trimming and J lost 4 bases, with 15 bases between them. Germline loops: CDR1 SQVTM, CDR2 ANQGSEA. The CDR3 here is CSVEFFYGYGYTF. The CDR3, as DNA: TGCAGCGTGGAATTTTTTTACGGCTATGGCTACACCTTC.

The chain uses TRBV4-2 and TRBJ2-1; the match to TRBD1 covers 9 bases. Germline V CDR1 and CDR2: LGHNA, YNFKEQ. Losses at the gene ends were 1 base for V and 10 bases for J; bases not matched to a gene: 14. The CDR3 consists of 17 residues. CDR3 nucleotides: TGTGCCAGCAGCCAAGCCCATACCGGGACAGGGCTTGAGGAGCAGTTCTTC. Amino acid sequence: CASSQAHTGTGLEEQFF.

The chain recombines TRBV29-1 with TRBJ1-1; possible D gene TRBD1, 6 bases. Trimming removed 4 bases at V and 4 bases at J, with 19 bases between. Germline V CDR1 and CDR2: SQVTM, ANQGSEA. The CDR3 totals 15 residues. The CDR3 loop is CSVGPFGGRGTEAFF. In DNA, the CDR3 is TGCAGCGTTGGACCTTTCGGGGGGCGCGGCACTGAAGCTTTCTTT.

This chain links TRBV6-5 with TRBJ1-5; D may be TRBD1 (5 bases). The germline CDR1 and CDR2 sequences are MNHEY and SVGAGI. V dropped 7 bases and J dropped 5 bases, with 15 bases sitting between them. There are 14 residues in the CDR3. CDR3 protein: CASTRWGGDQPQHF. CDR3 DNA sequence: TGTGCCAGCACCCGATGGGGGGGTGATCAGCCCCAGCATTTT.

This chain links TRBV4-3 with TRBJ2-7; D is ambiguous. The CDR3 totals 14 residues. Germline loops: CDR1 LGHNA, CDR2 YSLEER. Deletions cut 0 bases from V and 3 bases from J, with 9 bases between. CDR3 in amino acids: CASSQDLPGYEQYF. CDR3 nucleotide sequence: TGCGCCAGCAGCCAAGATCTTCCGGGCTACGAGCAGTACTTC.